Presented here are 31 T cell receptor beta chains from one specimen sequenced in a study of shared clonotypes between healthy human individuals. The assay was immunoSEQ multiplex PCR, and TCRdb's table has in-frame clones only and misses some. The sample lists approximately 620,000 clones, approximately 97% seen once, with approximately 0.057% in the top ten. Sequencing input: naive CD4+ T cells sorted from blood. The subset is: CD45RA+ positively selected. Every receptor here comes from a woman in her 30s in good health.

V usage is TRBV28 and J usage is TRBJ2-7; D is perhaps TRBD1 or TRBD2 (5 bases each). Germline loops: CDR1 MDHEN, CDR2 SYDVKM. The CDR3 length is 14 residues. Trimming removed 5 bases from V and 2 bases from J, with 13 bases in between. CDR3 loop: CASSPGTDPYEQYF. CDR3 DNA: TGTGCCAGCAGTCCCGGGACGGACCCCTACGAGCAGTACTTC.

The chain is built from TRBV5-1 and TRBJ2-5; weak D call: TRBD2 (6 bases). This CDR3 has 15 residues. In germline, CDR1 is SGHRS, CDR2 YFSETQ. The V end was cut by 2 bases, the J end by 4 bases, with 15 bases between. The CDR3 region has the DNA TGCGCCAGCAGCTTCCTCGCCAGGAGGGGAGAGACCCAGTACTTC. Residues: CASSFLARRGETQYF.

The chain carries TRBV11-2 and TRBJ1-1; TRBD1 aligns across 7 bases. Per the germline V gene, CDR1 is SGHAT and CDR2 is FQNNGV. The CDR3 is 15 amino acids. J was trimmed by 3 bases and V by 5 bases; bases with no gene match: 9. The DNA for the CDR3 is TGTGCCAGCAGCCTGGCGGTCAGGGGGGACACTGAAGCTTTCTTT. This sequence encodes CASSLAVRGDTEAFF.

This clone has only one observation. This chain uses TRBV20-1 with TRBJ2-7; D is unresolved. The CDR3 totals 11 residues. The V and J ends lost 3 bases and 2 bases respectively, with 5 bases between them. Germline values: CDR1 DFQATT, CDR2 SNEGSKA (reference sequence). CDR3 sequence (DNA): TGCAGTGCTAGCCAAACCTACGAGCAGTACTTC. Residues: CSASQTYEQYF.

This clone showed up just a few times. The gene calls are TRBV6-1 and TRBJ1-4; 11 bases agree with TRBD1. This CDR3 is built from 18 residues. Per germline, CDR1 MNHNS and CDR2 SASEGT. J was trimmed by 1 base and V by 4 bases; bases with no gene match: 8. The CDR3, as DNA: TGTGCCAGCAGTGCCGGGACAGGGGGTGGGGTAACTAATGAAAAACTGTTTTTT. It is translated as CASSAGTGGGVTNEKLFF.

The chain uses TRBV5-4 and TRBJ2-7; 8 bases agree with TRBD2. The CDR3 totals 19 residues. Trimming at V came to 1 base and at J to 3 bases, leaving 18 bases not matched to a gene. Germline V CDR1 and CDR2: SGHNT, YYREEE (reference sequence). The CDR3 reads CASSLSGLAGPIPLYEQYF. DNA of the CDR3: TGTGCCAGCAGCTTGTCCGGGCTAGCGGGCCCGATTCCGCTCTACGAGCAGTACTTC.

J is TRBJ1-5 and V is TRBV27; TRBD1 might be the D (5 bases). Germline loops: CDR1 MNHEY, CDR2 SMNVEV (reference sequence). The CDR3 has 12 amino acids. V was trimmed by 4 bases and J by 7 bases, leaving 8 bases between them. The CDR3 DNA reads TGTGCCAGCAGTTCGGGGCGCCAGCCCCAGCATTTT. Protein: CASSSGRQPQHF.

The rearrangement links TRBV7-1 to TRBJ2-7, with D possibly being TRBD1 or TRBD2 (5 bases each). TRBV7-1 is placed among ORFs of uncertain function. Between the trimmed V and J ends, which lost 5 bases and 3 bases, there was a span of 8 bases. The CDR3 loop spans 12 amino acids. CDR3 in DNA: TGTGCCAGCAGCGGGACCTTCTACGAGCAGTACTTC. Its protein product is CASSGTFYEQYF.

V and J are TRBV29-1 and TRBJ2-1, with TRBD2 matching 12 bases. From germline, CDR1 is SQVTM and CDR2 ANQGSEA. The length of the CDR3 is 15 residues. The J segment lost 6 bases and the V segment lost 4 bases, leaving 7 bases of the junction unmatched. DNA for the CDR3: TGCAGCGTTGTGGAGGGACTAGCGGGCACCAATGAGCAGTTCTTC. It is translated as CSVVEGLAGTNEQFF.

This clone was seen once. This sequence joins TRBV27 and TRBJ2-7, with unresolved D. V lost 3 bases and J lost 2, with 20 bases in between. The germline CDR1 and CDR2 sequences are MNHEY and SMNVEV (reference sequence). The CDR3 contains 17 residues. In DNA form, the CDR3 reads TGTGCCAGCAGTTTGGAAGGCCGAATCCTACCTCCCTACGAGCAGTACTTC. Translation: CASSLEGRILPPYEQYF.

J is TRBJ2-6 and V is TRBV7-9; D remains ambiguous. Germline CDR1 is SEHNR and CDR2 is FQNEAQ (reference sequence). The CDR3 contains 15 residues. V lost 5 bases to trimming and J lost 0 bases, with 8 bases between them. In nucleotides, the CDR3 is TGTGCCAGCAGCCTCCTCAACTCTGGGGCCAACGTCCTGACTTTC. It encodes CASSLLNSGANVLTF.

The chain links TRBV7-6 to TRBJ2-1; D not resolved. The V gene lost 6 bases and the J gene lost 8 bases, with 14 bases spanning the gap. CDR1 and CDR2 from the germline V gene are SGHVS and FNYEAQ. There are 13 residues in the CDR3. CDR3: CASSGGAMYEQFF. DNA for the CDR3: TGTGCCAGCAGTGGCGGCGCTATGTATGAGCAGTTCTTC.

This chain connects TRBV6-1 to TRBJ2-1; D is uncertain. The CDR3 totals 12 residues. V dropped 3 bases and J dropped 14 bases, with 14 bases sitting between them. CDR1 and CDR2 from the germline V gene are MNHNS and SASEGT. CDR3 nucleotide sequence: TGTGCCAGCAGTGACCCTGGCCGCGAAAAGTTCTTC. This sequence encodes CASSDPGREKFF.

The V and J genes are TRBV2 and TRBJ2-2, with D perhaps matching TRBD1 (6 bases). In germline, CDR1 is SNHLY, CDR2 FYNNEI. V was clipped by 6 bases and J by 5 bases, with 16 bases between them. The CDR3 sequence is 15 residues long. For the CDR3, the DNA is TGTGCCAGCAGAGAGGACAGTGTAATTACCGGGGAGCTGTTTTTT. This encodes CASREDSVITGELFF.

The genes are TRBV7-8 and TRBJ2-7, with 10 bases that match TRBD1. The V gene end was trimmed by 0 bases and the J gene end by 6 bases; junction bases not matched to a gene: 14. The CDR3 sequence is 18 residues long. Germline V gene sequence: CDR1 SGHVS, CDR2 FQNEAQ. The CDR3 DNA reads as TGTGCCAGCAGCTTAGCGACAGGGGGCCGAGACCGCTATCGCGAGCAGTACTTC. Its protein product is CASSLATGGRDRYREQYF.

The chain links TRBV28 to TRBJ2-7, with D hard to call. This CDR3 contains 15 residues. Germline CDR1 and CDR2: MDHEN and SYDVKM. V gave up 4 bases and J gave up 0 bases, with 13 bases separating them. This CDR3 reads CASSSRASLSYEQYF. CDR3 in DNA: TGTGCCAGCAGTTCCCGGGCCTCACTCTCCTACGAGCAGTACTTC.

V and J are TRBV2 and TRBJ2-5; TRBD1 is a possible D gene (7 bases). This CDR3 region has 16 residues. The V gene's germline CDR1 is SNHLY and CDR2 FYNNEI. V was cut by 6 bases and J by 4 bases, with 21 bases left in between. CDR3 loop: CASSKNSGGKGETQYF. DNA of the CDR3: TGTGCCAGCAGCAAGAACTCAGGGGGGAAAGGAGAGACCCAGTACTTC.

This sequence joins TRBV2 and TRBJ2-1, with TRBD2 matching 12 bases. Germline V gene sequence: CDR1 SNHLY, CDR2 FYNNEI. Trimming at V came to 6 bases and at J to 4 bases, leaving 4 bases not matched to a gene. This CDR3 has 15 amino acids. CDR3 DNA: TGTGCCAGCAGCGTCCTAGCGGGAGGGTACAATGAGCAGTTCTTC. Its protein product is CASSVLAGGYNEQFF.

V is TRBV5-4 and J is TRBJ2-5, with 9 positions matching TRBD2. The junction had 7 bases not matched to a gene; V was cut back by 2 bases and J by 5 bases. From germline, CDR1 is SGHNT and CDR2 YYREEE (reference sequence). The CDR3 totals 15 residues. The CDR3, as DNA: TGTGCCAGCAGCTTAGGTAGCGGGAGTTTTGAGACCCAGTACTTC. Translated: CASSLGSGSFETQYF.

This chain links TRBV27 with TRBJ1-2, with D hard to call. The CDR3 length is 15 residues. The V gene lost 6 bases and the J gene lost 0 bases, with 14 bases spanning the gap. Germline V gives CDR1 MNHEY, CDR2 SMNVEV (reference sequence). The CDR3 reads CASRDGRLANYGYTF. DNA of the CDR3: TGTGCCAGCAGGGATGGACGGTTAGCTAACTATGGCTACACCTTC.

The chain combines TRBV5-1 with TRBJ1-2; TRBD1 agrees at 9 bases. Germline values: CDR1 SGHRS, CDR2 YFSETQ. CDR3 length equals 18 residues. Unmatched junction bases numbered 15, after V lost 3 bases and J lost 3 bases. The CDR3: CASSYRTSRQGDYYGYTF. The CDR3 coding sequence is TGCGCCAGCAGCTACCGTACGTCCCGACAGGGGGATTACTATGGCTACACCTTC.

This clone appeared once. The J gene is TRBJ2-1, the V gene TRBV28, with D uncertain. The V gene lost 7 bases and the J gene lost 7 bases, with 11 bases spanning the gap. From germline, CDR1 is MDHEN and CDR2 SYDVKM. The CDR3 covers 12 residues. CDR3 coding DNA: TGTGCCAGCAAACCTCTCGGGAATGAGCAGTTCTTC. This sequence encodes CASKPLGNEQFF. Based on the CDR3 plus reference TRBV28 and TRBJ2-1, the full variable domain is DVKVTQSSRYLVKRTGEKVFLECVQDMDHENMFWYRQDPGLGLRLIYFSYDVKMKEKGDIPEGYSVSREKKERFSLILESASTNQTSMYLCASKPLGNEQFFGPGTRLTVL.

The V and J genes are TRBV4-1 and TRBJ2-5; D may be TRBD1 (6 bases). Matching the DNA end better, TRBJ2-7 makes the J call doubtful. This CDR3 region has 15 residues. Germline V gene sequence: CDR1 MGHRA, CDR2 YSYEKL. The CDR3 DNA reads TGCGCCAGCAGCCAAGATGCTCAGGGGTACTACGAGCAGTACTTC. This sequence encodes CASSQDAQGYYEQYF.

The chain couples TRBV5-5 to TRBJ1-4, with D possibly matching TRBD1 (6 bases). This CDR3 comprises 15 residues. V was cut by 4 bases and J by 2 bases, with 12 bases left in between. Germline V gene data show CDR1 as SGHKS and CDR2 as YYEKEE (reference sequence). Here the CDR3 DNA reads TGTGCCAGCAGCCCAACAGGGACCACTAATGAAAAACTGTTTTTT. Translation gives CASSPTGTTNEKLFF.

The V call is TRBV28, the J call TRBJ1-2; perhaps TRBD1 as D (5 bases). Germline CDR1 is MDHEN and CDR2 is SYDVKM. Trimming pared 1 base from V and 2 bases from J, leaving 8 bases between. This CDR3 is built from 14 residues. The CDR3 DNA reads TGTGCCAGCAGTTTATACTCAGGGAACTATGGCTACACCTTC. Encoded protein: CASSLYSGNYGYTF.

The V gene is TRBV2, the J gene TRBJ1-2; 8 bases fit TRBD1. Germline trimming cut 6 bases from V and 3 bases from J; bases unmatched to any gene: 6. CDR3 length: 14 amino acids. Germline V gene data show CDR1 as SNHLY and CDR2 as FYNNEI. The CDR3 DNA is TGTGCCAGCAGCTTCCTACAGGGGGACTATGGCTACACCTTC. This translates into CASSFLQGDYGYTF.

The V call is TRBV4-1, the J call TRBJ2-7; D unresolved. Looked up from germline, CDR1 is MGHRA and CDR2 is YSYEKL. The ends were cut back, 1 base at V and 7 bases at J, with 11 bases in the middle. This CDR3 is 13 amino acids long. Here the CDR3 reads CASSQVGVGEQYF. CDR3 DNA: TGCGCCAGCAGCCAAGTCGGCGTGGGTGAGCAGTACTTC.

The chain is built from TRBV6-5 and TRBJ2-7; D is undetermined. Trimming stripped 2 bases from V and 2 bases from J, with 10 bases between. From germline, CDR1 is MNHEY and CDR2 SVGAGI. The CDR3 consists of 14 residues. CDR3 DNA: TGTGCCAGCAGTTACGGGAAGGACGCCTACGAGCAGTACTTC. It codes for CASSYGKDAYEQYF.

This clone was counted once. Here the CDR3 reads CASSYQDSHRQYF. The CDR3 nucleotides are TGTGCCAGTAGTTACCAAGACAGCCACCGGCAGTACTTC. The chain couples TRBV19 to TRBJ2-7; perhaps TRBD1 as D (5 bases). This CDR3 region has 13 residues. Trimming stripped 5 bases from V and 9 bases from J, with 17 bases between. Looked up from germline, CDR1 is LNHDA and CDR2 is SQIVND (reference sequence).

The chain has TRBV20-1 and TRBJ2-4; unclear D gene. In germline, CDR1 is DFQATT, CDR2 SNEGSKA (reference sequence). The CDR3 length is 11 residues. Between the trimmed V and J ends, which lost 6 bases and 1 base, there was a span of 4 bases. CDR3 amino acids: CSASAKNIQYF. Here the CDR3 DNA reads TGCAGTGCATCCGCCAAAAACATTCAGTACTTC.

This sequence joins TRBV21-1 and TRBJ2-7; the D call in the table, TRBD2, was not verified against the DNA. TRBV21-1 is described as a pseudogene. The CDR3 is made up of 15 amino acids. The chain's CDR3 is CASSVPSGRAIEQYF. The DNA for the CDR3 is TGTGCCAGCAGCGTACCTAGCGGGAGGGCTATCGAGCAGTACTTC.